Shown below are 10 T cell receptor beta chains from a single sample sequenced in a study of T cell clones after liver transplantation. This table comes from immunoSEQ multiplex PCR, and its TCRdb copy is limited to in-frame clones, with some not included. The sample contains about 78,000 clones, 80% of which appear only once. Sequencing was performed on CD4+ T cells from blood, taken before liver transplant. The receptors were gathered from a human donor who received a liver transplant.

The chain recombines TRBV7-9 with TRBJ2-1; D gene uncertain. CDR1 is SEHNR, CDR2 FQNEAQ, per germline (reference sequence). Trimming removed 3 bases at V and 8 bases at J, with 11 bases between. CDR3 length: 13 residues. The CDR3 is CASSLSAIDEQFF. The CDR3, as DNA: TGTGCCAGCAGCTTGTCGGCTATTGATGAGCAGTTCTTC.

CDR3 residues: CASSLGGTSGIYNEQFF. The CDR3 DNA follows: TGTGCCAGCAGCTTAGGGGGGACTAGCGGAATTTACAATGAGCAGTTCTTC. The J gene is TRBJ2-1, the V gene TRBV7-9; TRBD2 matches at 11 bases. Germline trimming cut 1 base from V and 4 bases from J; bases unmatched to any gene: 6. The CDR3 has 17 residues. In germline, CDR1 is SEHNR, CDR2 FQNEAQ (reference sequence).

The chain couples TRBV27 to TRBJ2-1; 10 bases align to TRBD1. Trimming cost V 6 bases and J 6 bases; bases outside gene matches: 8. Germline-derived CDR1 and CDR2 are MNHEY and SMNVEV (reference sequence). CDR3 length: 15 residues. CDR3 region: CASRGWGTGVNEQFF. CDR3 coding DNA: TGTGCCAGCAGAGGATGGGGGACAGGGGTCAATGAGCAGTTCTTC.

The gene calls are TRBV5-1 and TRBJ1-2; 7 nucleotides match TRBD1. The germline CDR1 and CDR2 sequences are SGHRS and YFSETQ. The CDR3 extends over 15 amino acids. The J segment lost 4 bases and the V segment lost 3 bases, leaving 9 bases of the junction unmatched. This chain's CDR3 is CASSSERGRGYGYTF. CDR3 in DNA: TGCGCCAGCAGCTCCGAAAGGGGGCGCGGCTATGGCTACACCTTC.

The CDR3 is CASSLYWVGQVMETQYF. CDR3 DNA: TGTGCCAGCAGTTTATATTGGGTCGGGCAGGTAATGGAGACCCAGTACTTC. V usage is TRBV28 and J usage is TRBJ2-5; no reliable D call. Germline loops: CDR1 MDHEN, CDR2 SYDVKM. CDR3 length: 17 residues. V was clipped by 1 base and J by 5 bases, with 20 bases between them.

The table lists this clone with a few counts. CDR3 coding DNA: TGTGCCACCAGCAGATCTCGGGCAAGAGCTTTCTTT. Its translation: CATSRSRARAFF. The V and J genes are TRBV15 and TRBJ1-1; D not certain. V was cut by 2 bases and J by 10 bases, with 11 bases left in between. The CDR3 contains 12 residues. The germline V gene has CDR1 LNHNV and CDR2 YYDKDF (reference sequence).

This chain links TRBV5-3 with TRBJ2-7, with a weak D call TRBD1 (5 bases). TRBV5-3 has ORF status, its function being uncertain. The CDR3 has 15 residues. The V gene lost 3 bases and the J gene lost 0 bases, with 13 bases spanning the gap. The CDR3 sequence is CARSSSDSLSYEQYF. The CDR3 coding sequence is TGTGCCAGAAGCTCCTCCGACAGCCTCTCCTACGAGCAGTACTTC.

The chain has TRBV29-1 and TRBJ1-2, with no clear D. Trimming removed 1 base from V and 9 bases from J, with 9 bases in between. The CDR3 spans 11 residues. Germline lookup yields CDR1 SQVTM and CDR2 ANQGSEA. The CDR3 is CSVEGRGSYTF. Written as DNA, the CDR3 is TGCAGCGTTGAAGGGCGGGGTAGCTACACCTTC.

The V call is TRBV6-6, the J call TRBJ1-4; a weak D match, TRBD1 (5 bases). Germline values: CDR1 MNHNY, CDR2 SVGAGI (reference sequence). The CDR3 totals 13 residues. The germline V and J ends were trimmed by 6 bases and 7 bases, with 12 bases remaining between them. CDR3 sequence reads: CASRARGGEKLFF. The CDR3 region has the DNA TGTGCCAGCAGAGCGAGGGGCGGTGAAAAACTGTTTTTT.

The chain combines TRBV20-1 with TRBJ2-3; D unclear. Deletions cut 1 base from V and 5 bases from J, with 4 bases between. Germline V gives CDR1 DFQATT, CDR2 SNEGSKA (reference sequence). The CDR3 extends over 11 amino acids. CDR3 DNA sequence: TGCAGTGCTAGAGTGGTAGATACGCAGTATTTT. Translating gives CSARVVDTQYF.